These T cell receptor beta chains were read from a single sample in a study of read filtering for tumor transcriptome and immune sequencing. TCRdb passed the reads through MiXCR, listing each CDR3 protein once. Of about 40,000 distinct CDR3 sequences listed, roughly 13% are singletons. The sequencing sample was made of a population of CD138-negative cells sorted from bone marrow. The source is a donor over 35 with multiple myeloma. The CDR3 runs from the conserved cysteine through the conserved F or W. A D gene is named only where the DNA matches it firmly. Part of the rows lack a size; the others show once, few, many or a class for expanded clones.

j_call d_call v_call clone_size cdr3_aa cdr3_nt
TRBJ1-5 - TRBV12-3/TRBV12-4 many CASSSEGPQHF TGTGCCAGCAGCTCGGAGGGGCCCCAGCATTTT
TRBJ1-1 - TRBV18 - CASSPPNGANTEAFF TGTGCCAGCTCACCACCTAATGGGGCGAACACTGAAGCTTTCTTT
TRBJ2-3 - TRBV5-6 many CASSLWFDTQYF TGTGCCAGCAGCTTGTGGTTCGATACGCAGTATTTT
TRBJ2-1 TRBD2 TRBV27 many CASSLTAGAYNEQFF TGTGCCAGCAGTTTAACTGCGGGAGCCTACAATGAGCAGTTCTTC
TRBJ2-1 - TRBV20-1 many CSAREVRLGGFYNEQFF TGCAGTGCTAGGGAGGTCAGACTAGGAGGCTTTTACAATGAGCAGTTCTTC
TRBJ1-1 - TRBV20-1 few CSGTGNTEAFF TGCAGTGGTACCGGGAACACTGAAGCTTTCTTT
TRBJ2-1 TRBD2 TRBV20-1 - CSATSASGYNDQFF TGCAGTGCTACTAGTGCTAGCGGTTACAATGATCAGTTCTTC
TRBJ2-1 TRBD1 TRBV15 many CATSSPDRVSPYNEQFF TGTGCCACCAGCAGCCCCGACAGGGTATCTCCTTACAATGAGCAGTTCTTC
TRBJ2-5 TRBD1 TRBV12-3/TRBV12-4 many CASSYGQGGWGTQYF TGTGCCAGCAGCTACGGACAGGGAGGCTGGGGGACCCAGTACTTC
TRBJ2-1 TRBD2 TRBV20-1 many CSPAGGGEQFF TGCAGCCCAGCGGGAGGGGGAGAGCAGTTCTTC
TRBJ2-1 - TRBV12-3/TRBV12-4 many CASSLGKGAYNEQFF TGTGCCAGCAGTTTAGGCAAGGGGGCCTACAATGAGCAGTTCTTC
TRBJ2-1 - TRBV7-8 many CASSPGPAIENNEQFF TGTGCCAGCAGCCCAGGGCCCGCGATAGAAAACAATGAGCAGTTCTTC
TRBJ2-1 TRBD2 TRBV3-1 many CASSQDAGGLAGSEQFF TGTGCCAGCAGCCAAGATGCTGGGGGACTAGCGGGAAGTGAGCAGTTCTTC
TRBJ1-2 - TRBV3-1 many CASSLVGANYGYTF TGTGCCAGCAGCCTGGTCGGGGCTAACTATGGCTACACCTTC
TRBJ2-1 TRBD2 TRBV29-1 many CSALAGGFNEQFF TGCAGCGCACTAGCGGGAGGGTTCAATGAGCAGTTCTTC
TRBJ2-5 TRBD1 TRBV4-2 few CASSQRDSPGETQYF TGTGCCAGCAGCCAGAGGGACAGCCCGGGGGAGACCCAGTACTTC
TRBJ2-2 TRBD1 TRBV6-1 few CASSTPGQVNTGELFF TGTGCCAGCAGTACCCCGGGACAGGTGAACACCGGGGAGCTGTTTTTT
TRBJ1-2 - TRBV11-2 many CASSLGEGDYGYTF TGTGCCAGCAGCTTAGGGGAGGGGGACTATGGCTACACCTTC
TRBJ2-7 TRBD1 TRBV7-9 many CATGDYEQYF TGTGCGACAGGGGACTACGAGCAGTACTTC
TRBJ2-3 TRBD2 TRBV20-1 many CSASGTSGNTDTQYF TGCAGTGCTAGCGGGACTAGCGGGAACACAGATACGCAGTATTTT
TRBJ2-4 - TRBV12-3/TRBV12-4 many CASSSSALAKNIQYF TGTGCCAGCAGTTCAAGCGCCTTAGCCAAAAACATTCAGTACTTC
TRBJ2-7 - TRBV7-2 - CASSFEGYEQYF TGTGCCAGCAGCTTTGAGGGATACGAGCAGTACTTC
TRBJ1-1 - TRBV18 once CASSPGRTVGTEAVF TGTGCCAGCTCACCCGGACGGACGGTTGGAACTGAAGCCGTCTTT
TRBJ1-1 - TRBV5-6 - CASSLLPPRMNTEAFF TGTGCCAGCAGCTTGCTCCCCCCGAGAATGAACACTGAAGCTTTCTTT
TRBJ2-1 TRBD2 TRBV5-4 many CASSLVVRGGGEQFF TGTGCCAGCAGCTTGGTGGTCCGCGGGGGGGGTGAGCAGTTCTTC
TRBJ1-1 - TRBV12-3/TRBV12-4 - CASRRMAMNTEAFF TGTGCCAGCAGGCGTATGGCAATGAACACTGAAGCTTTCTTT
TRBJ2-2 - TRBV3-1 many CASSQGTGANTGELFF TGTGCCAGCAGCCAGGGGACTGGGGCGAACACCGGGGAGCTGTTTTTT
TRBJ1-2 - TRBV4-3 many CASSQGSSSNYGYTF TGCGCCAGCAGCCAAGGGAGCAGCTCTAACTATGGCTACACCTTC